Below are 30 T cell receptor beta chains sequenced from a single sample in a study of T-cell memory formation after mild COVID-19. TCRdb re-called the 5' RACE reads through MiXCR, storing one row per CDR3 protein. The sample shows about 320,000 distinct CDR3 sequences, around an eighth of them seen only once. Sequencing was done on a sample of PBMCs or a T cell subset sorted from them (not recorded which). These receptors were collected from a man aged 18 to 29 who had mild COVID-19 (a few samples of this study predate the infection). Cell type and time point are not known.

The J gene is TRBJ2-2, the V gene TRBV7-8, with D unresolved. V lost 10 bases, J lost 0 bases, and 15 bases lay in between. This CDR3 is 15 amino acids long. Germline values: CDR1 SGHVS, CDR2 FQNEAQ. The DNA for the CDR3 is TGTGCCACCCTATTGGACGACGCGAACACCGGGGAGCTGTTTTTT. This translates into CATLLDDANTGELFF.

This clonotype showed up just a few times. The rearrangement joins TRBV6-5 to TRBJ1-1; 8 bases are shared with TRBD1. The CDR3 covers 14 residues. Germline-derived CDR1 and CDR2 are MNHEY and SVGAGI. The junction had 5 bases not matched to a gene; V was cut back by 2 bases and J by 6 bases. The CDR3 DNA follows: TGTGCCAGCAGTTACACGCTGACAGGGGCTGAAGCTTTCTTT. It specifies CASSYTLTGAEAFF.

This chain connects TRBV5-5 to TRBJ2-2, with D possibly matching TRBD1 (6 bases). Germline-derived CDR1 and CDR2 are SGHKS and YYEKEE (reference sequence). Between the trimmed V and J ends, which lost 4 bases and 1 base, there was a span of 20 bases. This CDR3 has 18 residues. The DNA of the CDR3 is TGTGCCAGCAGCCGAACCCCCGGGACACACATGAACACCGGGGAGCTGTTTTTT. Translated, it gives CASSRTPGTHMNTGELFF.

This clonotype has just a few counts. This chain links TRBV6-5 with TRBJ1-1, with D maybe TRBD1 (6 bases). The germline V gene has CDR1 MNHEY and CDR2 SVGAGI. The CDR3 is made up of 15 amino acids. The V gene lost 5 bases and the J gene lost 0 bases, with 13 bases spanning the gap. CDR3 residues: CASSNRQALNTEAFF. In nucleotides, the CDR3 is TGTGCCAGCAGTAACAGACAGGCCCTGAACACTGAAGCTTTCTTT.

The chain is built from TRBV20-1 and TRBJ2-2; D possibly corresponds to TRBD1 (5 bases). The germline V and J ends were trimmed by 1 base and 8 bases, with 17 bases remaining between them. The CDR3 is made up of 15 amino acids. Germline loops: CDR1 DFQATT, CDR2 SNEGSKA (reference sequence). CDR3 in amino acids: CSARVSGRGVGELFF. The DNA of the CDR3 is TGCAGTGCTAGAGTTTCAGGGCGAGGCGTTGGGGAGCTGTTTTTT.

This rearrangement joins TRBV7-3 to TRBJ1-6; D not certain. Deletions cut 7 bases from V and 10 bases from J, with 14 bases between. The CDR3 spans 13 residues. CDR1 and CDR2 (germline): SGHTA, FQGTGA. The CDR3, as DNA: TGTGCCAGCAACGGTACGGGATCCTCACCCCTCCACTTT. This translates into CASNGTGSSPLHF.

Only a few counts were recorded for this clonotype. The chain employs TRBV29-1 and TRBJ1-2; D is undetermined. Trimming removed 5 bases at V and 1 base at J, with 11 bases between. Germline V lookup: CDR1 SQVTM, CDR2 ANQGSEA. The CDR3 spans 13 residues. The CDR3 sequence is CSVLGSYNYGYTF. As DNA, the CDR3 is TGCAGCGTTTTAGGATCTTATAACTATGGCTACACCTTC.

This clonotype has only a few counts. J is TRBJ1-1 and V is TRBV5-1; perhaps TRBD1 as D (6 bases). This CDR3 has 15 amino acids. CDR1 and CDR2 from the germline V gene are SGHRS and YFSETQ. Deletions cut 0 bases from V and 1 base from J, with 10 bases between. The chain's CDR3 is CASSLERGANTEAFF. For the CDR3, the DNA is TGCGCCAGCAGCTTGGAGCGGGGGGCGAACACTGAAGCTTTCTTT.

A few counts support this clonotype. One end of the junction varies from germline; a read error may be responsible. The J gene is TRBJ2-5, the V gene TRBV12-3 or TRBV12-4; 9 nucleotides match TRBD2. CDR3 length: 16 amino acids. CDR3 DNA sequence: TGTGCCAGCAGTTTGAGTAGCGGGGGCCTCCAAGAGATCCAGTACTTC. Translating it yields CASSLSSGGLQEIQYF.

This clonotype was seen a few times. CDR3 bases: TGCGCCAGCAAGAGTTCAGGGCCTGGGTACGGCTACACCTTC. As protein: CASKSSGPGYGYTF. The chain employs TRBV5-1 and TRBJ1-2; perhaps TRBD1 as D (5 bases). The germline V gene encodes CDR1 SGHRS and CDR2 YFSETQ. CDR3 length: 14 residues. V gave up 6 bases and J gave up 8 bases, with 20 bases separating them.

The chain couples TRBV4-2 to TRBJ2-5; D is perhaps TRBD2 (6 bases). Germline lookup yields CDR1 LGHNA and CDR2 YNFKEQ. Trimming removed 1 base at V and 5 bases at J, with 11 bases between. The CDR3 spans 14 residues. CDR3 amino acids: CASSQAEGRETQYF. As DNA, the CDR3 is TGTGCCAGCAGCCAAGCGGAGGGTCGGGAGACCCAGTACTTC.

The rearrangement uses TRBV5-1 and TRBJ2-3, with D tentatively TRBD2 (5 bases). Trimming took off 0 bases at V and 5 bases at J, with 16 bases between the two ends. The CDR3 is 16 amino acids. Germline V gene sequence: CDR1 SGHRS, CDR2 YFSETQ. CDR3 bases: TGCGCCAGCAGCTTGGGGTGGTTAAGGGCGGGAGATACGCAGTATTTT. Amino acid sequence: CASSLGWLRAGDTQYF.

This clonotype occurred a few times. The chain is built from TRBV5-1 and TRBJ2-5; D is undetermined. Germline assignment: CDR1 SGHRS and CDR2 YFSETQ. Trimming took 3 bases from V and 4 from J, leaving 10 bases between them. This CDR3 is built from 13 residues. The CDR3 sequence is CASSSYRGETQYF. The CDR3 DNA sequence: TGCGCCAGCAGCTCCTACCGAGGAGAGACCCAGTACTTC.

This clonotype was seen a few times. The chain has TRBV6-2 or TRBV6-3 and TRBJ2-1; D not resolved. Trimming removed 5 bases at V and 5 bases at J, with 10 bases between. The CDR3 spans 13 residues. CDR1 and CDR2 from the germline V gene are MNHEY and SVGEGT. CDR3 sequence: CASSTGPHNEQFF. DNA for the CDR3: TGTGCCAGCAGTACTGGGCCCCACAATGAGCAGTTCTTC.

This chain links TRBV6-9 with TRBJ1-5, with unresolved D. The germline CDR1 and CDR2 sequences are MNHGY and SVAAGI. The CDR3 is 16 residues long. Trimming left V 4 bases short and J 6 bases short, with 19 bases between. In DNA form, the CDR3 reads TGTGCCAGCAGTTTAGTCTTCAACCCAGCAGGTCAGCCCCAGCATTTT. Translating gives CASSLVFNPAGQPQHF.

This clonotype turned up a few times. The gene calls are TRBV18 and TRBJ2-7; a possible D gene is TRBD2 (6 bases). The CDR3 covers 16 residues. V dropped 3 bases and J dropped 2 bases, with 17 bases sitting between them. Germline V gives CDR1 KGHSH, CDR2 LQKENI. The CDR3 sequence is CASSPPSGGVAYEQYF. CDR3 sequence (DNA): TGTGCCAGCTCACCTCCTTCTGGAGGGGTGGCCTACGAGCAGTACTTC.

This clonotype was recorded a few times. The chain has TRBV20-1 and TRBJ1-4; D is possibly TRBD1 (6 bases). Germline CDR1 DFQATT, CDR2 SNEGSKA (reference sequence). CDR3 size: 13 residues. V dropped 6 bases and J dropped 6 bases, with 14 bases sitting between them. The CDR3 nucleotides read TGCAGTGCCCGTGACAGGCGTTATGAAAAACTGTTTTTT. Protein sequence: CSARDRRYEKLFF.

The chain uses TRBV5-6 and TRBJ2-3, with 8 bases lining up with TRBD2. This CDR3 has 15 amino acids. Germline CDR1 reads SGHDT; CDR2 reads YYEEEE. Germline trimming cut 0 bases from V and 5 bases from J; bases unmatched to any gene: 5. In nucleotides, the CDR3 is TGTGCCAGCAGCTTGGCCCCGGGAGGGAAAGATACGCAGTATTTT. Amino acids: CASSLAPGGKDTQYF.

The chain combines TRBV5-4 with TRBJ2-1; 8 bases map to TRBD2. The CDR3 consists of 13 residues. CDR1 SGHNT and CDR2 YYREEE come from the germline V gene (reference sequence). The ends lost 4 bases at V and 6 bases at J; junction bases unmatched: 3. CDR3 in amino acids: CASSIGTSNEQFF. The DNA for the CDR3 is TGTGCCAGCAGCATTGGGACTAGCAATGAGCAGTTCTTC. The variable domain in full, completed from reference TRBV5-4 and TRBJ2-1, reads ETGVTQSPTHLIKTRGQQVTLRCSSQSGHNTVSWYQQALGQGPQFIFQYYREEENGRGNFPPRFSGLQFPNYSSELNVNALELDDSALYLCASSIGTSNEQFFGPGTRLTVL.

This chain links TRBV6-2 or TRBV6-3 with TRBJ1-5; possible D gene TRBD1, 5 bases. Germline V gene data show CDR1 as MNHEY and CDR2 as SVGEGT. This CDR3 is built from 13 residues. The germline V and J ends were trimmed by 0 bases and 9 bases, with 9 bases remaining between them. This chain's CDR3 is CASSYSGVVPQHF. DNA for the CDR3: TGTGCCAGCAGTTACTCAGGGGTCGTGCCCCAGCATTTT.

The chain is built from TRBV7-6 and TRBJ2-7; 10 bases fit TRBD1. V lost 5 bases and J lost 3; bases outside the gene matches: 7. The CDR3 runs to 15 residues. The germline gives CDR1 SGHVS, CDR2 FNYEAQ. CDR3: CASSQGQGHFYEQYF. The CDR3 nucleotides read TGTGCCAGCAGCCAGGGACAGGGGCACTTCTACGAGCAGTACTTC.

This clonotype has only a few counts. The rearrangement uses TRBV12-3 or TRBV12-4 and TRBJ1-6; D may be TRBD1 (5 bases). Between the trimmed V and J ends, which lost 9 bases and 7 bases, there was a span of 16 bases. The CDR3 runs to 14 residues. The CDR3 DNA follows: TGTGCCAGTTCCCCACAGGTTCGGAATTCACCCCTCCACTTT. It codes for CASSPQVRNSPLHF.

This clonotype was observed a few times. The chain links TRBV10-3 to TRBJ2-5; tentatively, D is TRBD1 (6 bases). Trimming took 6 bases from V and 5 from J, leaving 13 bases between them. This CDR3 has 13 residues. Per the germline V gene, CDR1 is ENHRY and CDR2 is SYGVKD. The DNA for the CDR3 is TGTGCCATCAGGGGGGCCGATATGGAGACCCAGTACTTC. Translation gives CAIRGADMETQYF.

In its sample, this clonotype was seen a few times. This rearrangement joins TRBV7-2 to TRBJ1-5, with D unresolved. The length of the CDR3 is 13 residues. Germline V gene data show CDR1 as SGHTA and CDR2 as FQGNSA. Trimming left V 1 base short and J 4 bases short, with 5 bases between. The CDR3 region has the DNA TGTGCCAGCAGCTTAGTAGAAAATCAGCCCCAGCATTTT. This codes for CASSLVENQPQHF.

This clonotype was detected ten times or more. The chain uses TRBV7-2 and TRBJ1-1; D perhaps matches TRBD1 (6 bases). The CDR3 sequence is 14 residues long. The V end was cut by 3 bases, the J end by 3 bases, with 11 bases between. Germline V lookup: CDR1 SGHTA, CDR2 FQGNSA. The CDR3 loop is CASSFQGPDTEAFF. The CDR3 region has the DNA TGTGCCAGCAGCTTCCAGGGGCCGGACACTGAAGCTTTCTTT.

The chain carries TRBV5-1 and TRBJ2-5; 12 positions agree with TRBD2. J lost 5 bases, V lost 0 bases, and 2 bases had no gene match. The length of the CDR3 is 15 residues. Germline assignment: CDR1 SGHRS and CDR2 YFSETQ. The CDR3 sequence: CASSLGTSGAETQYF. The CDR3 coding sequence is TGCGCCAGCAGCTTGGGGACTAGCGGGGCGGAGACCCAGTACTTC. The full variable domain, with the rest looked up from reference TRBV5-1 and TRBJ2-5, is KAGVTQTPRYLIKTRGQQVTLSCSPISGHRSVSWYQQTPGQGLQFLFEYFSETQRNKGNFPGRFSGRQFSNSRSEMNVSTLELGDSALYLCASSLGTSGAETQYFGPGTRLLVL.

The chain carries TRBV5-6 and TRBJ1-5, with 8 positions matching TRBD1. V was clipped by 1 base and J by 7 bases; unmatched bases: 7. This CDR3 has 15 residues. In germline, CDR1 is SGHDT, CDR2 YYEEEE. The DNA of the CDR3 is TGTGCCAGCAGCTTGTTCAGGGGGCGGAGGCAGCCCCAGCATTTT. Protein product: CASSLFRGRRQPQHF.

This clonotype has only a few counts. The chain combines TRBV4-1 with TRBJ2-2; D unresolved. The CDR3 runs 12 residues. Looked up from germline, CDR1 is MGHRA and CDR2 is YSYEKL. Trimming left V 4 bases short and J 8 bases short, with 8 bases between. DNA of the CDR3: TGCGCCAGCAGCCCCCATGCAGGGGAGCTGTTTTTT. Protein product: CASSPHAGELFF.

CDR3 sequence: CASSQVPGGHEQYV. CDR3 DNA sequence: TGCGCCAGCAGCCAAGTTCCGGGCGGTCACGAGCAGTACGTC. J is TRBJ2-7 and V is TRBV4-1; D not certain. Trimming removed 1 base at V and 5 bases at J, with 12 bases between. This CDR3 contains 14 residues. Germline V gene sequence: CDR1 MGHRA, CDR2 YSYEKL.

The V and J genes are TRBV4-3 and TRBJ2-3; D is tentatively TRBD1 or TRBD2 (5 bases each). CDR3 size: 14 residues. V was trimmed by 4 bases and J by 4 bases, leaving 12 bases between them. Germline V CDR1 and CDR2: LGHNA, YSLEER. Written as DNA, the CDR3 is TGCGCCAGCAGCCCACGAGGGGTGGCAGATACGCAGTATTTT. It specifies CASSPRGVADTQYF.